This T cell receptor beta chain was observed in a study of shared clonotypes between healthy human individuals. Trimming left V 1 base short and J 9 bases short, with 10 bases between. Germline CDR1 is LNHDA and CDR2 is SQIVND (reference sequence). This CDR3 region has 14 residues. Libraries were prepared by immunoSEQ multiplex PCR; TCRdb keeps only in-frame clonotypes and omits some of them. The repertoire includes about 2 million clones, 85% to 95% of them detected once, and under 0.15% sits in the top ten. Sequenced: naive CD4+ T cells sorted from blood. Regarding subset: CD45RA+ positively selected. V gene TRBV19 combines with J gene TRBJ1-6; D is perhaps TRBD1 (6 bases). This sequence was found in a man younger than 35 in good health. CDR3 loop: CASSIGPQGSPLHF. The CDR3 DNA is TGTGCCAGTAGTATAGGACCACAGGGTTCACCCCTCCACTTT.